The T cell receptor beta chain under discussion was sequenced for a study of beta chain features in type 1 diabetes. V was pared by 5 bases and J by 9 bases, with 8 bases of the junction left unmatched. The CDR3 has 14 amino acids. The germline V gene encodes CDR1 SGHVS and CDR2 FQNEAQ. This clone has just a few counts. The target antigen is unknown. Study-wide findings and caveats: There was a moderate but significant shortening of TCRB CDR3s in all four CD4+ subsets of Type 1 diabetes patients. More deletions and fewer insertions at VDJ junctions were found in patients with type 1 diabetes. Cells carrying high TCR expression could end up over-represented when cDNA is sequenced.

There was one heparinised blood draw per donor, averaging about 120 mL. Post-sort purity exceeded 98% for all sorted populations. Reverse transcription of all isolated RNA meant that expressed TCRB transcripts were sequenced. The assay was immunoSEQ multiplex PCR, and TCRdb's table has in-frame clones only and misses some. The data show hundreds of thousands of clones, around an eighth seen once. This TCR was sampled from a man younger than 35 with type 1 diabetes. What was sequenced was naive CD4+ T cells from blood. This sequence joins TRBV7-8 and TRBJ2-1, with 9 bases aligning to TRBD1. Here the CDR3 DNA reads TGTGCCAGCAGCCCACAGGGGGCTGAGGGTGAGCAGTTCTTC. It specifies CASSPQGAEGEQFF.